The entry below describes one T cell receptor beta chain. The data stem from a study of blood T cell repertoires in COVID-19. At the level of the study: PBMCs, B-cell-depleted T cells, or T cells provided the cDNA or gDNA that made up the material.

Data came from immunoSEQ multiplex PCR; TCRdb stores just in-frame clones and leaves some out. The sample yields about 180,000 clones, about 91% seen once. CDR3 length equals 17 residues. V dropped 0 bases and J dropped 1; count of bases not matched to a gene: 6. Looked up from germline, CDR1 is SNHLY and CDR2 is FYNNEI. The TCR was taken from a woman aged 25-40 years with acute or convalescent COVID-19. J is TRBJ2-7 and V is TRBV2; 10 bases align to TRBD2. The specimen sequenced was peripheral blood. CDR3 sequence (DNA): TGTGCCAGCAGTGAAGCGAGGACTAGCGGAAGATCCTACGAGCAGTACTTC. It is translated as CASSEARTSGRSYEQYF.